This passage covers 21 T cell receptor beta chains from one sample sequenced in a study of blood T cell repertoires in COVID-19. Here immunoSEQ multiplex PCR was the method, and the copy in TCRdb shows in-frame clones only, minus some. The sample has 140,000 or so clones; roughly 80% are singletons. The sample was PBMCs or T cells enriched from blood (not recorded which). Receptors originate from a woman between 35 and 50 years old who had recovered from COVID-19.

The sample holds a few counts of this clone. The chain joins TRBV5-1 to TRBJ2-1; 12 bases are shared with TRBD2. This CDR3 comprises 13 residues. Per the germline V gene, CDR1 is SGHRS and CDR2 is YFSETQ. Losses at the gene ends were 5 bases for V and 13 bases for J; bases not matched to a gene: 7. CDR3 amino acids: CASSLGLAGTQFF. In DNA form, the CDR3 reads TGCGCCAGCAGTCTAGGACTAGCGGGGACTCAGTTCTTC.

The CDR3: CASSLSREQYF. CDR3 DNA: TGTGCCAGCAGCCTTTCCAGGGAGCAGTACTTC. This rearrangement joins TRBV5-5 to TRBJ2-7; D remains ambiguous. The CDR3 consists of 11 residues. The V gene lost 4 bases and the J gene lost 7 bases, with 9 bases spanning the gap. The germline V gene encodes CDR1 SGHKS and CDR2 YYEKEE (reference sequence). The full variable domain, its missing parts supplied by reference TRBV5-5 and TRBJ2-7, is DAGVTQSPTHLIKTRGQQVTLRCSPISGHKSVSWYQQVLGQGPQFIFQYYEKEERGRGNFPDRFSARQFPNYSSELNVNALLLGDSALYLCASSLSREQYFGPGTRLTVT.

The chain is built from TRBV3-1 (or the pseudogene TRBV3-2) and TRBJ2-5; a weak D match, TRBD1 (5 bases). Trimming cost V 1 base and J 4 bases, with 13 bases left between them. Germline assignment: CDR1 LGHDT and CDR2 YNNKEL (reference sequence). This CDR3 is 15 amino acids long. CDR3 sequence reads: CASSQGVQGRETQYF. CDR3 coding DNA: TGTGCCAGCAGCCAAGGGGTTCAGGGCCGAGAGACCCAGTACTTC.

This clone appeared once. DNA of the CDR3: TGTGCCAGCAGTGATCGGCTAGCAGAAGATACGCAGTATTTT. Its protein is CASSDRLAEDTQYF. This rearrangement joins TRBV6-1 to TRBJ2-3, with D maybe TRBD2 (5 bases). Germline CDR1 reads MNHNS; CDR2 reads SASEGT. The CDR3 has 14 residues. With 3 bases removed from V and 5 bases from J, the gap between germline ends came to 12 bases.

The chain recombines TRBV9 with TRBJ2-7, with a possible D match to TRBD2 (6 bases). The ends were cut back, 0 bases at V and 3 bases at J, with 13 bases in the middle. This CDR3 has 15 residues. Germline V lookup: CDR1 SGDLS, CDR2 YYNGEE. The CDR3 loop is CASSVVGDSGYEQYF. The DNA of the CDR3 is TGTGCCAGCAGCGTAGTAGGGGACTCAGGCTACGAGCAGTACTTC. Drawing the rest from reference TRBV9 and TRBJ2-7, the complete variable domain is DSGVTQTPKHLITATGQRVTLRCSPRSGDLSVYWYQQSLDQGLQFLIQYYNGEERAKGNILERFSAQQFPDLHSELNLSSLELGDSALYFCASSVVGDSGYEQYFGPGTRLTVT.

As DNA, the CDR3 is TGTGCCAGCAGAGGACTAGCGGGGCCTCTTACCGGGGAGCTGTTTTTT. It encodes CASRGLAGPLTGELFF. The gene calls are TRBV2 and TRBJ2-2, with 12 positions matching TRBD2. Per the germline V gene, CDR1 is SNHLY and CDR2 is FYNNEI. J was trimmed by 5 bases and V by 6 bases; bases with no gene match: 7. The CDR3 length is 16 residues. Combining the CDR3 with reference TRBV2 and TRBJ2-2 gives the whole variable domain EPEVTQTPSHQVTQMGQEVILRCVPISNHLYFYWYRQILGQKVEFLVSFYNNEISEKSEIFDDQFSVERPDGSNFTLKIRSTKLEDSAMYFCASRGLAGPLTGELFFGEGSRLTVL.

This clone has a handful of counts. The CDR3 loop reads CASSSQETRETQYF. The DNA of the CDR3 is TGCGCCAGCAGCTCCCAAGAGACCAGGGAGACCCAGTACTTC. The J gene is TRBJ2-5, the V gene TRBV5-1; D not certain. Per the germline V gene, CDR1 is SGHRS and CDR2 is YFSETQ. Trimming took off 3 bases at V and 5 bases at J, with 14 bases between the two ends. This CDR3 region has 14 residues.

The table lists this clone with a few counts. V gene TRBV11-3 combines with J gene TRBJ2-1; the match to TRBD2 covers 8 bases. The V gene's germline CDR1 is SGHNT and CDR2 YENEEA. This CDR3 comprises 14 residues. The junction had 0 bases not matched to a gene; V was cut back by 3 bases and J by 2 bases. The CDR3 sequence is CASSFSGAYNEQFF. The CDR3 DNA follows: TGTGCCAGCAGCTTTAGCGGGGCCTACAATGAGCAGTTCTTC.

In its sample, this clone was seen a few times. A read error may account for a junction end that differs from germline. The V and J genes are TRBV7-7 and TRBJ2-1, with TRBD1 identical over 10 bases. Germline V gene lookup returns CDR1 SSHAT and CDR2 FNYEAQ (reference sequence). The CDR3 totals 15 residues. DNA for the CDR3: TGTGCTAGCAGCTTAGGACAGGGGGCCTACAATGAGCAGTTCTTC. Translation gives CASSLGQGAYNEQFF.

In this sample, this clone is medium-sized. V and J are TRBV5-5 and TRBJ2-3; TRBD2 aligns across 13 bases. Germline V gene sequence: CDR1 SGHKS, CDR2 YYEKEE (reference sequence). J was trimmed by 2 bases and V by 4 bases; bases with no gene match: 4. The CDR3 has 16 amino acids. The CDR3 loop is CASSVLAGGSTDTQYF. The CDR3 bases are TGTGCCAGCAGCGTACTAGCGGGAGGGTCCACAGATACGCAGTATTTT.

The chain couples TRBV10-3 to TRBJ2-2, with 8 bases lining up with TRBD1. With V trimmed by 4 bases and J by 6 bases, 10 bases remained unmatched. In germline, CDR1 is ENHRY, CDR2 SYGVKD. The CDR3 extends over 16 amino acids. CDR3 loop: CAISGTTGVGSGELFF. CDR3 sequence (DNA): TGTGCCATCAGTGGAACGACAGGGGTCGGGTCCGGGGAGCTGTTTTTT.

Remarks on this clone: The identical CDR3 is also encoded by other nucleotide sequences in the sample. The chain links TRBV2 to TRBJ1-1; D gene uncertain. Germline V CDR1 and CDR2: SNHLY, FYNNEI. The V and J ends lost 5 bases and 2 bases respectively, with 6 bases between them. This CDR3 comprises 12 residues. CDR3 DNA sequence: TGTGCCAGCAGTATCAGAAACACTGAAGCTTTCTTT. Encoded protein: CASSIRNTEAFF.

This chain joins TRBV2 and TRBJ1-5, with 7 bases matching TRBD1. Germline CDR1 SNHLY, CDR2 FYNNEI. Trimming removed 3 bases from V and 2 bases from J; junction bases left unmatched: 4. This CDR3 region has 15 residues. The CDR3: CASSDQGEGNQPQHF. CDR3 sequence (DNA): TGTGCCAGCAGTGACCAGGGGGAAGGCAATCAGCCCCAGCATTTT.

The chain employs TRBV5-1 and TRBJ2-7; D is perhaps TRBD1 (5 bases). Germline V gene lookup returns CDR1 SGHRS and CDR2 YFSETQ. Trimming stripped 5 bases from V and 3 bases from J, with 9 bases between. This CDR3 is 12 amino acids long. The DNA for the CDR3 is TGCGCCAGCAGTGAAGGGGACTACGAGCAGTACTTC. The encoded protein is CASSEGDYEQYF.

The rearrangement uses TRBV7-8 and TRBJ2-6, with D unclear. Germline loops: CDR1 SGHVS, CDR2 FQNEAQ. The V end was cut by 0 bases, the J end by 0 bases, with 12 bases between. The length of the CDR3 is 18 residues. Here the CDR3 reads CASSLAGQIRSGANVLTF. CDR3 in DNA: TGTGCCAGCAGCTTAGCTGGGCAGATCCGCTCTGGGGCCAACGTCCTGACTTTC. The variable domain in full, with the rest retrieved from reference TRBV7-8 and TRBJ2-6, is GAGVSQSPRYKVAKRGQDVALRCDPISGHVSLFWYQQALGQGPEFLTYFQNEAQLDKSGLPSDRFFAERPEGSVSTLKIQRTQQEDSAVYLCASSLAGQIRSGANVLTFGAGSRLTVL.

The genes are TRBV30 and TRBJ1-5; D not resolved. Germline lookup yields CDR1 GTSNPN and CDR2 SVGIG (reference sequence). V lost 2 bases and J lost 1, with 15 bases in between. This CDR3 spans 16 amino acids. The CDR3 sequence is CAWSSNGGRSNQPQHF. The CDR3 region has the DNA TGTGCCTGGAGTAGTAACGGAGGTCGGAGCAATCAGCCCCAGCATTTT.

This chain connects TRBV29-1 to TRBJ1-2; TRBD1 aligns across 11 bases. The CDR3 is 16 residues long. J was trimmed by 3 bases and V by 1 base; bases with no gene match: 7. Germline V gene sequence: CDR1 SQVTM, CDR2 ANQGSEA. This CDR3 is CSVEARGTGGDYGYTF. In nucleotides, the CDR3 is TGCAGCGTTGAAGCTAGGGGGACAGGGGGTGACTATGGCTACACCTTC. Looking up the rest from reference TRBV29-1 and TRBJ1-2 gives the full variable domain: SAVISQKPSRDICQRGTSLTIQCQVDSQVTMMFWYRQQPGQSLTLIATANQGSEATYESGFVIDKFPISRPNLTFSTLTVSNMSPEDSSIYLCSVEARGTGGDYGYTFGSGTRLTVV.

The CDR3 nucleotides are TGTGCCAGCGGCCTGCCGGGGTCGGAGACCCAGTACTTC. Translating it yields CASGLPGSETQYF. The chain employs TRBV7-9 and TRBJ2-5, with a weak D call TRBD2 (5 bases). Germline loops: CDR1 SEHNR, CDR2 FQNEAQ (reference sequence). Trimming removed 8 bases from V and 5 bases from J, with 15 bases in between. The CDR3 loop spans 13 amino acids. Supplemented by reference TRBV7-9 and TRBJ2-5, the full variable domain reads DTGVSQNPRHKITKRGQNVTFRCDPISEHNRLYWYRQTLGQGPEFLTYFQNEAQLEKSRLLSDRFSAERPKGSFSTLEIQRTEQGDSAMYLCASGLPGSETQYFGPGTRLLVL.

The chain recombines TRBV2 with TRBJ1-2, with TRBD1 matching 8 bases. CDR1 and CDR2 from the germline V gene are SNHLY and FYNNEI. V dropped 8 bases and J dropped 8; count of bases not matched to a gene: 7. This CDR3 comprises 12 residues. The CDR3 sequence: CASSTGVWGYTF. Written as DNA, the CDR3 is TGTGCCAGCTCGACAGGGGTTTGGGGCTACACCTTC.

V usage is TRBV29-1 and J usage is TRBJ1-3, with D maybe TRBD1 (5 bases). CDR3 length: 14 residues. The V gene's germline CDR1 is SQVTM and CDR2 ANQGSEA. The V end lost 4 bases, the J end lost 4 bases, and 14 bases lay between the germline ends. The CDR3: CSVGDSGRGNTIYF. The CDR3 DNA is TGCAGCGTTGGGGACTCGGGGAGGGGAAACACCATATATTTT.

The chain joins TRBV5-1 to TRBJ1-2, with D hard to call. Germline assignment: CDR1 SGHRS and CDR2 YFSETQ. This CDR3 is 15 amino acids long. The V end lost 0 bases, the J end lost 1 base, and 10 bases lay between the germline ends. For the CDR3, the DNA is TGCGCCAGCAGCTTGGCGGAGGGAGGTAACTATGGCTACACCTTC. Amino acids: CASSLAEGGNYGYTF.